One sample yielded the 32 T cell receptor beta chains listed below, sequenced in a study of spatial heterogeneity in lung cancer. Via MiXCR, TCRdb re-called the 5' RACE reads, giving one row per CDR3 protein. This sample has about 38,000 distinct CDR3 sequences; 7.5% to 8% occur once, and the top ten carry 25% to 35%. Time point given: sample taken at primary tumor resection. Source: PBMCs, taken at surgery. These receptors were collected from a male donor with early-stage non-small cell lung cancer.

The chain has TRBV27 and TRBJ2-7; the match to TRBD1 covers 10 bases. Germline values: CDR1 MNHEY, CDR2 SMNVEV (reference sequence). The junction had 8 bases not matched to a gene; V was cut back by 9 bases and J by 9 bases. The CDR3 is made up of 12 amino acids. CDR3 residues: CARPGTGVGQYV. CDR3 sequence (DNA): TGTGCCAGGCCAGGGACAGGGGTTGGGCAGTACGTC.

As DNA, the CDR3 is TGCGCCAGCAGCCAGCAACAGGGTCGGAACACTGAAGCTTTCTTT. Translation: CASSQQQGRNTEAFF. The chain carries TRBV4-1 and TRBJ1-1; tentative D call: TRBD1 (6 bases). The CDR3 spans 15 residues. Per germline, CDR1 MGHRA and CDR2 YSYEKL. Trimming cost V 3 bases and J 1 base, with 12 bases left between them.

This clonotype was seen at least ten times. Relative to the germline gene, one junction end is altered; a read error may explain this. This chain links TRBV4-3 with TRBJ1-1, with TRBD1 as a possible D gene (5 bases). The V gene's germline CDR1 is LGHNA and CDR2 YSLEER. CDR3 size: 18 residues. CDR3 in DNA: TGCGCCAGCAGTCAAGGAATCAGGGACGGCGGTGTGAACACTGAAGCTTTCTTT. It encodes CASSQGIRDGGVNTEAFF.

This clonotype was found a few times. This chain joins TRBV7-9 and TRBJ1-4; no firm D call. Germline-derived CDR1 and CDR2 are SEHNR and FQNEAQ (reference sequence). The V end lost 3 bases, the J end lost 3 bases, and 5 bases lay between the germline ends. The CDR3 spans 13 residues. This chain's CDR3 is CASSFRANEKLFF. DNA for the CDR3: TGTGCCAGCAGCTTTCGGGCTAATGAAAAACTGTTTTTT.

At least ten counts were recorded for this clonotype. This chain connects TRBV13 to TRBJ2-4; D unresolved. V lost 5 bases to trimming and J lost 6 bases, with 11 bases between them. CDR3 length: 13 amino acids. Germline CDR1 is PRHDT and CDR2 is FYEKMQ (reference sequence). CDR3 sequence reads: CASSVYRANIQYF. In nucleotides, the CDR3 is TGTGCCAGCAGCGTTTACCGGGCAAACATTCAGTACTTC.

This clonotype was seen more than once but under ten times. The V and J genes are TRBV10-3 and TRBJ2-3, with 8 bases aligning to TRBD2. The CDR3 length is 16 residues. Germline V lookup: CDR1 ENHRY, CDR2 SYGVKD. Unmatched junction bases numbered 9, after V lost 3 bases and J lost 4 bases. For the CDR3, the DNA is TGTGCCATCAGTGATTCCGGGAGGGCTGAAGCAGATACGCAGTATTTT. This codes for CAISDSGRAEADTQYF.

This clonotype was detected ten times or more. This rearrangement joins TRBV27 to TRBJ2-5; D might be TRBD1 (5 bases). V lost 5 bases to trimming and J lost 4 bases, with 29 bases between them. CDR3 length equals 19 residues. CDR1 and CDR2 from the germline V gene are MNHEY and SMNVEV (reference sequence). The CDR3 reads CASSPLTTVDSFLLETQYF. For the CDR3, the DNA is TGTGCCAGCAGTCCGCTAACGACCGTTGACAGTTTCTTACTAGAGACCCAGTACTTC.

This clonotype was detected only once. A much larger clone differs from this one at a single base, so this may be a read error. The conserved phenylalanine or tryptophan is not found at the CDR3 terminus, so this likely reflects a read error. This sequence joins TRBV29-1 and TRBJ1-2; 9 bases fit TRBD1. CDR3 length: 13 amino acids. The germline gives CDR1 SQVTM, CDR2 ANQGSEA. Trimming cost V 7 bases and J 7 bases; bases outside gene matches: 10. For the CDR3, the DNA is TGCAGCGGGGCACAGGGGGCCAGTTTTGGCTACACCGTC. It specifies CSGAQGASFGYTV.

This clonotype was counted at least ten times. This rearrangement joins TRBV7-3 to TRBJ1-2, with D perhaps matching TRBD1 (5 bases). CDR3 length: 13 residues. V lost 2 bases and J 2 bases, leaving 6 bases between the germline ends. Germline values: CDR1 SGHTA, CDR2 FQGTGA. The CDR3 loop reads CASSLQGNYGYTF. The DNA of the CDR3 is TGTGCCAGCAGCTTACAGGGAAACTATGGCTACACCTTC. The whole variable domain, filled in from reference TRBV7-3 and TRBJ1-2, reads GAGVSQTPSNKVTEKGKYVELRCDPISGHTALYWYRQSLGQGPEFLIYFQGTGAADDSGLPNDRFFAVRPEGSVSTLKIQRTERGDSAVYLCASSLQGNYGYTFGSGTRLTVV.

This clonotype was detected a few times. DNA of the CDR3: TGTGCCAGCAGCACCATTAGGGGGACAGCCGAGACCCAGTACTTC. It yields the protein CASSTIRGTAETQYF. The chain is built from TRBV11-2 and TRBJ2-5; TRBD1 aligns across 7 bases. J lost 5 bases, V lost 5 bases, and 11 bases had no gene match. CDR3 length equals 15 residues. The germline gives CDR1 SGHAT, CDR2 FQNNGV.

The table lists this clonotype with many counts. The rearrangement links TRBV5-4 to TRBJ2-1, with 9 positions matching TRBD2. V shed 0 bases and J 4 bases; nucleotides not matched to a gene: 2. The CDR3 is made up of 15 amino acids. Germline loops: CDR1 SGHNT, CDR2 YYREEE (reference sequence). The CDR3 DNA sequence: TGTGCCAGCAGCTTGGCAACTAGCGGGTACAATGAGCAGTTCTTC. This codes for CASSLATSGYNEQFF.

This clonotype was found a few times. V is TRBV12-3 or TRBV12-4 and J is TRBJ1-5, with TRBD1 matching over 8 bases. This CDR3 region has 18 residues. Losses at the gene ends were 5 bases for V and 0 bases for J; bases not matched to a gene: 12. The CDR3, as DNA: TGTGCCAGCAGTGGCAGCGGGACAGGCATATATAGCAATCAGCCCCAGCATTTT. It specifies CASSGSGTGIYSNQPQHF.

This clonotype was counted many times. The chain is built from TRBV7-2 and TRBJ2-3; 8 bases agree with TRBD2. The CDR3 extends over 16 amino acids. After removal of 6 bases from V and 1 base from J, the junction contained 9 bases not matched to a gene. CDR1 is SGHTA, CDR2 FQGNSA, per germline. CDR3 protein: CASSIVLAGGTDTQYF. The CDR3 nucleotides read TGTGCCAGCAGTATTGTCCTAGCGGGCGGCACAGATACGCAGTATTTT.

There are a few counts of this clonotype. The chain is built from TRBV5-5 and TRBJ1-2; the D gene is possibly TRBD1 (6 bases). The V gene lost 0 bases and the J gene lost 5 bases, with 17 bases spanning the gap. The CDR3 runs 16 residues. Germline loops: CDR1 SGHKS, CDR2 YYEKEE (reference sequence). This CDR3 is CASSLAAGQGVYGYTF. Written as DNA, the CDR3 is TGTGCCAGCAGCTTGGCCGCGGGACAAGGGGTTTATGGCTACACCTTC. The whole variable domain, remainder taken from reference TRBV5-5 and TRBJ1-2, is DAGVTQSPTHLIKTRGQQVTLRCSPISGHKSVSWYQQVLGQGPQFIFQYYEKEERGRGNFPDRFSARQFPNYSSELNVNALLLGDSALYLCASSLAAGQGVYGYTFGSGTRLTVV.

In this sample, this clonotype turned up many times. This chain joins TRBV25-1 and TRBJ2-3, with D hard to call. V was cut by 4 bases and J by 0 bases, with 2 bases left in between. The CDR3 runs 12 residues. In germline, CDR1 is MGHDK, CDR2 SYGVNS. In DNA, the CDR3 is TGTGCCAGCAGTGCTAGCACAGATACGCAGTATTTT. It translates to CASSASTDTQYF.

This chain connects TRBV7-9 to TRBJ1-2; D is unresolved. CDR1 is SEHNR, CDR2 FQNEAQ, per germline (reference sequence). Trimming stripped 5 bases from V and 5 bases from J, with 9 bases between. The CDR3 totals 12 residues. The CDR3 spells CASSTVVYGYTF. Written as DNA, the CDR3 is TGTGCCAGCAGCACAGTAGTGTATGGCTACACCTTC.

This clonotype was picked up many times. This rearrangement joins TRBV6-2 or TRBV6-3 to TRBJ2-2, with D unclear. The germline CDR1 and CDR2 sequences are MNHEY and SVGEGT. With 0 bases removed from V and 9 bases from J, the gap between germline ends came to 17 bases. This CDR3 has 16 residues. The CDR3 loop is CASSYSPDKPARELFF. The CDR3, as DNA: TGTGCCAGCAGTTACTCGCCGGATAAACCGGCTAGGGAGCTGTTTTTT.

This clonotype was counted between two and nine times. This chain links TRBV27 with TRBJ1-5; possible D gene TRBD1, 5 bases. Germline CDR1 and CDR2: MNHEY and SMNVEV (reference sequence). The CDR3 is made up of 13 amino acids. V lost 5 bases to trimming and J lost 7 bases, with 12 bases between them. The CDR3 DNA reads TGTGCCAGCAGTATGCAGGGCCGACAGCCCCAGCATTTT. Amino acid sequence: CASSMQGRQPQHF.

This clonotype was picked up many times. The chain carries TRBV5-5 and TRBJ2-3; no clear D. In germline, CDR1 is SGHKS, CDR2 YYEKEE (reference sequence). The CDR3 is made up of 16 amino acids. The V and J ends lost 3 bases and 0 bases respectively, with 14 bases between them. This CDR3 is CASSSEVDPSTDTQYF. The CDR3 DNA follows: TGTGCCAGCAGCTCCGAGGTGGATCCTAGCACAGATACGCAGTATTTT.

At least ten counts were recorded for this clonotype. In DNA form, the CDR3 reads TGTGCCAGCAGTTTGTTGGGGGCGAGTAACTATGGCTACACCTTC. It codes for CASSLLGASNYGYTF. The rearrangement links TRBV27 to TRBJ1-2; TRBD1 might be the D (6 bases). Germline-derived CDR1 and CDR2 are MNHEY and SMNVEV (reference sequence). Deletions cut 3 bases from V and 1 base from J, with 12 bases between. This CDR3 region has 15 residues.

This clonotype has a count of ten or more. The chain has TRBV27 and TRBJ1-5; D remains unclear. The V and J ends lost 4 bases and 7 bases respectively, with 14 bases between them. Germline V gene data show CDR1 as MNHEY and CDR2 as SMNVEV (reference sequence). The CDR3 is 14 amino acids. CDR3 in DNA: TGTGCCAGCAGTTCCCGGTACGGTGGGCAGCCCCAGCATTTT. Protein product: CASSSRYGGQPQHF.

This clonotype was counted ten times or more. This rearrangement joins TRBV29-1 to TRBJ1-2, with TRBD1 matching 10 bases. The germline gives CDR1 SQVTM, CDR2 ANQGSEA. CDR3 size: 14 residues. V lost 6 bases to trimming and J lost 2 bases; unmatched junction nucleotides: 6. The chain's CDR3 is CSVPDRGRNYGYTF. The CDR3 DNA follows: TGCAGCGTGCCCGACAGGGGGCGAAACTATGGCTACACCTTC.

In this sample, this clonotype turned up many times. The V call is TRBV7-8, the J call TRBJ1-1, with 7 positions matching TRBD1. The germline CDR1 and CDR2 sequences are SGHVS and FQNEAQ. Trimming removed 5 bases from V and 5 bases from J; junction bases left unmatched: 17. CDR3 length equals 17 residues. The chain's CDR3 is CASSGRPGTDMETEAFF. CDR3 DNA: TGTGCCAGCAGCGGACGTCCCGGGACAGATATGGAGACTGAAGCTTTCTTT. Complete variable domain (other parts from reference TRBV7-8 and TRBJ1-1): GAGVSQSPRYKVAKRGQDVALRCDPISGHVSLFWYQQALGQGPEFLTYFQNEAQLDKSGLPSDRFFAERPEGSVSTLKIQRTQQEDSAVYLCASSGRPGTDMETEAFFGQGTRLTVV.

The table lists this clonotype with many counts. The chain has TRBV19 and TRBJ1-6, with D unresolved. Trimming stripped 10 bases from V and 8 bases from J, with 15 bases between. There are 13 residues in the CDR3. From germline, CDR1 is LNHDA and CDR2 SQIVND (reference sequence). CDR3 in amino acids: CATEVSPDSPLHF. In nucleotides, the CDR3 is TGTGCCACAGAAGTTAGCCCTGATTCACCCCTCCACTTT.

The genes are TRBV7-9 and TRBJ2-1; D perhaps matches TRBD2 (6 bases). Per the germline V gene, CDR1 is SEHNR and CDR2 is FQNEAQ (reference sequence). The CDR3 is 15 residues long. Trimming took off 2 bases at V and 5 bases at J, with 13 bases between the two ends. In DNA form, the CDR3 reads TGTGCCAGCAGCTTATTTGGAGGGACCAACAATGAGCAGTTCTTC. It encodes CASSLFGGTNNEQFF.

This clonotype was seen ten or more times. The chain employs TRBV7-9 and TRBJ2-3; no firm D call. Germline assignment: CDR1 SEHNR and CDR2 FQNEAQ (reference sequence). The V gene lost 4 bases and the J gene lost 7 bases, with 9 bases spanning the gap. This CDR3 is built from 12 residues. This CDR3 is CASSSGFNTQYF. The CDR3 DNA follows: TGTGCCAGCAGCTCCGGGTTTAATACGCAGTATTTT. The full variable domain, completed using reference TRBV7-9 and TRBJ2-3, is DTGVSQNPRHKITKRGQNVTFRCDPISEHNRLYWYRQTLGQGPEFLTYFQNEAQLEKSRLLSDRFSAERPKGSFSTLEIQRTEQGDSAMYLCASSSGFNTQYFGPGTRLTVL.

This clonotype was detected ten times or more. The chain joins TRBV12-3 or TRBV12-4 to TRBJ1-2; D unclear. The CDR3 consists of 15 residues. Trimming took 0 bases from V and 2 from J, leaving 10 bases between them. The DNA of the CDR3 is TGTGCCAGCAGTTTAGCTGGCAGACCAAACTATGGCTACACCTTC. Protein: CASSLAGRPNYGYTF.

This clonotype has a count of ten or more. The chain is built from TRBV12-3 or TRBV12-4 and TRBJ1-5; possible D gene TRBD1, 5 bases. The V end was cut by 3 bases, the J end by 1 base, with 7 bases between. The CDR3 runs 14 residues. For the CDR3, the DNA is TGTGCCAGCAGTTTCTCAGGGAGCAATCAGCCCCAGCATTTT. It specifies CASSFSGSNQPQHF.

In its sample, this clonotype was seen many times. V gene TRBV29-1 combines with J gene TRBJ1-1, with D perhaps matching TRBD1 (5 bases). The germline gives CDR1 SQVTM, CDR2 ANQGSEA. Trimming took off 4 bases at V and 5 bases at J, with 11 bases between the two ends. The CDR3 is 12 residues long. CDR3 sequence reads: CSVGQGGTEAFF. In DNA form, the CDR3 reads TGCAGCGTTGGGCAGGGAGGTACTGAAGCTTTCTTT.

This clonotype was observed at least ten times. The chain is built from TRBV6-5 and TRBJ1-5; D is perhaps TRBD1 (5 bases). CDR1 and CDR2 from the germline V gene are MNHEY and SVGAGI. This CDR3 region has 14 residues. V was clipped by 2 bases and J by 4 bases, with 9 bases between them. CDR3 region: CASSYGGGNQPQHF. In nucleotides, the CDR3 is TGTGCCAGCAGTTACGGGGGTGGGAATCAGCCCCAGCATTTT.

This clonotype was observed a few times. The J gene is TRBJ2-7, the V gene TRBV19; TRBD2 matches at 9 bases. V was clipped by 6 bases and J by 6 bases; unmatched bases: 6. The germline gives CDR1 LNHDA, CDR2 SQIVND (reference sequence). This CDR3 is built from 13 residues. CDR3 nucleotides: TGTGCCAGTAGGAAAGCGGGAGGAGGCGAGCAGTACGTC. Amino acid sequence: CASRKAGGGEQYV.

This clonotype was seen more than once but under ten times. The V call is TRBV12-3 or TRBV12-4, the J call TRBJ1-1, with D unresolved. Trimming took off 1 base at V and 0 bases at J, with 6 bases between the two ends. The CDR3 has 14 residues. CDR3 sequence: CASSLGQMNTEAFF. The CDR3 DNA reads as TGTGCCAGCAGTTTAGGGCAGATGAACACTGAAGCTTTCTTT.